Ten or more counts support the clone carrying this TCR beta chain. Its target is unknown. Ophthalmopathy patients showed a Clinical Activity Score of at least 3, NOSPECS grade of at least 4 and duration under 3 months. Those patients with uncontrolled infection, other autoimmune disease, pregnancy or lactation were excluded. This CDR3 is 14 amino acids long. Trimming removed 5 bases from V and 4 bases from J, with 17 bases in between. Looked up from germline, CDR1 is DFQATT and CDR2 is SNEGSKA (reference sequence). This entry belongs to a study of T cells in Graves' hyperthyroidism and ophthalmopathy. At the level of the study: The authors collected peripheral blood at initial diagnosis, before any treatment. Points from the study as a whole: Through a model of 13 V-J features, ophthalmopathy was separated from stable hyperthyroidism.

Amplified regions were TCR beta CDR3 sequences from RNA transcripts. First-round RT-PCR targeting the TCR CDR3 was performed with the HTBI primer set. TCRdb reprocessed the multiplex PCR reads with MiXCR, giving one entry per CDR3 protein. The sample holds over 250,000 distinct CDR3 sequences, approximately 14% seen once. The sequenced sample consisted of blood. This chain joins TRBV20-1 and TRBJ2-5, with D perhaps TRBD2 (6 bases). This TCR was recovered from a woman aged 40 to 55 with Graves' ophthalmopathy. The CDR3 nucleotides read TGCAGTGCTGGCCAGGCGCGGGGACGAGAGACCCAGTACTTC. This gives the protein CSAGQARGRETQYF.